This paragraph covers one T cell receptor (beta chain) sequence. The antigen is not known. This entry is derived from a study of siplizumab effects on memory and regulatory T cells. Study results and limitations: Sequences that were alloreactive and traceable to unstimulated CD4+ memory cells were significantly reduced by siplizumab. Alloreactive CD4+ clones that could be mapped were on average around 70% Treg-derived with siplizumab, against 25% to 30% in controls. No more than a minor fraction of alloreactive clones could be traced back to unstimulated subsets.

Profiled with immunoSEQ multiplex PCR; TCRdb holds only in-frame clones, not every one. The sample has approximately 75,000 clones; about 92% are singletons. Germline V gene lookup returns CDR1 SGHRS and CDR2 YFSETQ. The V end was cut by 4 bases, the J end by 4 bases, with 14 bases between. The CDR3 is 14 residues long. The sequenced sample consisted of CD8+ T cells sorted from blood. The origin of this receptor is a human donor in good health. The chain is built from TRBV5-1 and TRBJ1-2; D remains unclear. The CDR3 DNA reads as TGCGCCAGCAGCGGGCAGGTTGGAATCTATGGCTACACCTTC. It encodes CASSGQVGIYGYTF. The full variable domain, its missing parts supplied by reference TRBV5-1 and TRBJ1-2, is KAGVTQTPRYLIKTRGQQVTLSCSPISGHRSVSWYQQTPGQGLQFLFEYFSETQRNKGNFPGRFSGRQFSNSRSEMNVSTLELGDSALYLCASSGQVGIYGYTFGSGTRLTVV.